These 15 T cell receptor beta chains originate from one sample sequenced in a study of vaccination and CD4 T cells after COVID-19. The Oncomine TCR Beta short-read assay was applied to DNA of cultured CD4+ T cells. TCRdb reanalysed the PCR reads using MiXCR and keeps one entry per CDR3 protein. The data show 4,000 to 6,000 distinct CDR3 sequences, 35% to 50% seen once. Treatment noted: roughly ten-day PBMC culture with coronavirus spike peptide pools or control peptides (ViraFEST assay). No antigen has been identified for these receptors. Sequenced input: CD4+ T cells from blood, cultured in vitro. These receptors came from a human donor who had recovered from COVID-19.

V is TRBV9 and J is TRBJ2-7; 15 bases map to TRBD2. Trimming removed 3 bases from V and 6 bases from J; junction bases left unmatched: 4. The length of the CDR3 is 15 residues. Per germline, CDR1 SGDLS and CDR2 YYNGEE. The CDR3 nucleotides are TGTGCCAGCAGCGCGGGGACTAGCGGGAGGCTCGAGCAGTACTTC. Translated: CASSAGTSGRLEQYF.

The sample holds a few counts of this clonotype. The rearrangement links TRBV24-1 to TRBJ2-3, with 9 bases identical to TRBD1. Trimming removed 4 bases from V and 4 bases from J; junction bases left unmatched: 8. The CDR3 totals 16 residues. CDR1 is KGHDR, CDR2 SFDVKD, per germline. The CDR3: CATSDIRDRESDTQYF. The DNA of the CDR3 is TGTGCCACCAGTGACATCCGGGACAGGGAGTCAGATACGCAGTATTTT.

The chain couples TRBV4-3 to TRBJ1-6, with D perhaps TRBD1 (6 bases). Trimming shortened V by 0 bases and J by 7 bases, and 10 bases separated the two germline ends. Per germline, CDR1 LGHNA and CDR2 YSLEER. CDR3 size: 15 residues. The chain's CDR3 is CASSQDTGYNSPLHF. The CDR3 region has the DNA TGCGCCAGCAGCCAAGATACAGGGTACAATTCACCCCTCCACTTT.

This rearrangement joins TRBV4-1 to TRBJ1-6; D not certain. This CDR3 contains 14 residues. Trimming pared 0 bases from V and 10 bases from J, leaving 10 bases between. Germline CDR1 MGHRA, CDR2 YSYEKL. The CDR3 bases are TGCGCCAGCAGCCAAGATCGCGCAGGATCACCCCTCCACTTT. This gives the protein CASSQDRAGSPLHF.

The V gene is TRBV5-5, the J gene TRBJ1-1, with 8 bases that match TRBD1. Germline V gives CDR1 SGHKS, CDR2 YYEKEE (reference sequence). The CDR3 length is 16 residues. V trimming: 0 bases; J trimming: 5 bases; junction bases outside the gene matches: 9. CDR3 DNA sequence: TGTGCCAGCAGCTTGGTGTTCGCCAGGGGGCCAACTGAAGCTTTCTTT. Translation: CASSLVFARGPTEAFF. The complete variable domain, with remaining parts taken from reference TRBV5-5 and TRBJ1-1, reads DAGVTQSPTHLIKTRGQQVTLRCSPISGHKSVSWYQQVLGQGPQFIFQYYEKEERGRGNFPDRFSARQFPNYSSELNVNALLLGDSALYLCASSLVFARGPTEAFFGQGTRLTVV.

The chain is built from TRBV27 and TRBJ2-3; D uncertain. Germline V gene sequence: CDR1 MNHEY, CDR2 SMNVEV (reference sequence). V lost 2 bases and J lost 1, with 4 bases in between. CDR3 length: 13 amino acids. The CDR3 bases are TGTGCCAGCAGTTTACGGGGCACAGATACGCAGTATTTT. It specifies CASSLRGTDTQYF.

The V and J genes are TRBV11-2 and TRBJ2-1; D is tentatively TRBD1 or TRBD2 (5 bases each). From germline, CDR1 is SGHAT and CDR2 FQNNGV. The CDR3 runs 15 residues. With 1 base removed from V and 4 bases from J, the gap between germline ends came to 11 bases. Here the CDR3 DNA reads TGTGCCAGCAGCTTAGGGACGGGGCGGTACAATGAGCAGTTCTTC. Encoded protein: CASSLGTGRYNEQFF.

The chain combines TRBV7-2 with TRBJ1-3; TRBD1 is a possible D gene (5 bases). There are 14 residues in the CDR3. Germline-derived CDR1 and CDR2 are SGHTA and FQGNSA. Between the trimmed V and J ends, which lost 1 base and 12 bases, there was a span of 16 bases. CDR3 protein: CASSLDRQSSDIYF. The CDR3 DNA sequence: TGTGCCAGCAGCTTAGACAGACAGTCCTCCGACATATATTTT.

This chain connects TRBV7-3 to TRBJ2-7; possible D gene TRBD2, 6 bases. There are 14 residues in the CDR3. The germline V gene encodes CDR1 SGHTA and CDR2 FQGTGA. V shed 4 bases and J shed 3 bases, with 13 bases lying between them. CDR3 DNA sequence: TGTGCCAGCAGCTCCGGGGGAGCCGGCTACGAGCAGTACTTC. This gives the protein CASSSGGAGYEQYF.

In its sample, this clonotype ranks as large. The junction departs from the called germline gene at one end, perhaps through a read error. This chain links TRBV12-3 or TRBV12-4 with TRBJ1-3; D remains unclear. CDR3 size: 13 residues. The CDR3 bases are TGTGCCAGCAGTTTGAGCCCTGGGAACACCATATATTTT. As protein: CASSLSPGNTIYF.

The J gene is TRBJ2-1, the V gene TRBV2, with a weak D call TRBD2 (5 bases). Germline V gene lookup returns CDR1 SNHLY and CDR2 FYNNEI. Trimming removed 3 bases at V and 0 bases at J, with 12 bases between. The CDR3 has 16 residues. For the CDR3, the DNA is TGTGCCAGCAGTGAGGGGAGACGGAGCTCCTACAATGAGCAGTTCTTC. This encodes CASSEGRRSSYNEQFF.

This clonotype appeared a few times. J is TRBJ2-3 and V is TRBV6-1; 7 bases line up with TRBD1. Germline values: CDR1 MNHNS, CDR2 SASEGT. This CDR3 is 11 amino acids long. J gave up 6 bases and V 6 bases, and 0 bases lay outside the gene matches. The CDR3 reads CASRQGDTQYF. The CDR3 DNA is TGTGCCAGCAGACAGGGGGATACGCAGTATTTT.

Relative to its sample, this clonotype is large. The rearrangement links TRBV20-1 to TRBJ2-3; 8 bases line up with TRBD1. The CDR3 covers 15 residues. The germline V gene encodes CDR1 DFQATT and CDR2 SNEGSKA (reference sequence). After removal of 2 bases from V and 2 bases from J, the junction contained 6 bases not matched to a gene. CDR3 bases: TGCAGTGCTAGAACGGGACAGGACCCCACAGATACGCAGTATTTT. It translates to CSARTGQDPTDTQYF.

This clonotype is medium-sized within its sample. V gene TRBV20-1 combines with J gene TRBJ1-5, with D perhaps TRBD1 (5 bases). CDR1 and CDR2 from the germline V gene are DFQATT and SNEGSKA (reference sequence). The CDR3 runs 15 residues. V shed 3 bases and J shed 2 bases, with 14 bases lying between them. The CDR3 protein is CSARPGGKRNQPQHF. The CDR3 region has the DNA TGCAGTGCTAGGCCGGGGGGGAAGCGCAATCAGCCCCAGCATTTT.

The chain carries TRBV2 and TRBJ2-5; no reliable D call. The ends were cut back, 3 bases at V and 5 bases at J, with 7 bases in the middle. The CDR3 covers 12 residues. Germline assignment: CDR1 SNHLY and CDR2 FYNNEI. CDR3 region: CASSDVGETQYF. CDR3 DNA sequence: TGTGCCAGCAGTGATGTAGGGGAGACCCAGTACTTC.